A single sample is the source of the 25 T cell receptor beta chains below, sequenced in a study of T-cell reconstitution after alpha-beta-depleted transplantation in children. Unique molecular identifiers were incorporated when the TCRbeta library was constructed. TCRdb analysed the PCR reads with MiXCR anew, one entry per CDR3 protein. The sample includes 600,000 to 800,000 distinct CDR3 sequences, under 15% seen only once; the top ten take around 0.79%. The sequencing used PBMCs, collected before TCRalphabeta/CD19-depleted stem cell transplant. Receptor source: a girl aged 2-9 years with congenital amegakaryocytic thrombocytopenia, due to receive a stem cell transplant.

The chain employs TRBV20-1 and TRBJ2-7, with D possibly being TRBD1 or TRBD2 (5 bases each). V dropped 3 bases and J dropped 6 bases, with 9 bases sitting between them. Germline V gene sequence: CDR1 DFQATT, CDR2 SNEGSKA (reference sequence). The CDR3 runs 11 residues. DNA for the CDR3: TGCAGTGCTAGTGAAGGGACCGAGCAGTACTTC. Its protein is CSASEGTEQYF.

In its sample, this clonotype was seen many times. This chain links TRBV4-1 with TRBJ2-2; D call uncertain. V lost 0 bases, J lost 0 bases, and 2 bases lay in between. Germline loops: CDR1 MGHRA, CDR2 YSYEKL. The CDR3 sequence is 14 residues long. Here the CDR3 reads CASSQDSNTGELFF. CDR3 in DNA: TGCGCCAGCAGCCAAGATTCGAACACCGGGGAGCTGTTTTTT.

This clonotype occurred many times. The chain recombines TRBV20-1 with TRBJ2-1, with D hard to call. The V end was cut by 5 bases, the J end by 6 bases, with 14 bases between. The germline V gene encodes CDR1 DFQATT and CDR2 SNEGSKA (reference sequence). The CDR3 length is 13 residues. The CDR3 DNA reads as TGCAGTGCTTACAATATAATGATCAATGAGCAGTTCTTC. Amino acids: CSAYNIMINEQFF.

This clonotype has more than one count but fewer than ten. The genes are TRBV7-9 and TRBJ2-3; the D gene is possibly TRBD2 (6 bases). V was shortened by 5 bases and J by 4 bases, with 16 bases between the two germline ends. The CDR3 runs to 15 residues. The V gene's germline CDR1 is SEHNR and CDR2 FQNEAQ (reference sequence). CDR3 amino acids: CASSPRGGNADTQYF. The CDR3 nucleotides read TGTGCCAGCAGCCCCCGGGGCGGGAATGCAGATACGCAGTATTTT.

This clonotype was recorded many times. The chain links TRBV11-2 to TRBJ2-1; 8 bases align to TRBD2. Germline CDR1 SGHAT, CDR2 FQNNGV. Trimming at V came to 4 bases and at J to 6 bases, leaving 11 bases not matched to a gene. The length of the CDR3 is 16 residues. The CDR3 sequence: CASSSYSGARANEQFF. The CDR3 DNA reads TGTGCCAGCAGCTCATATAGCGGGGCCCGGGCCAATGAGCAGTTCTTC.

V usage is TRBV6-5 and J usage is TRBJ1-6; 10 nucleotides align to TRBD1. The germline CDR1 and CDR2 sequences are MNHEY and SVGAGI. Trimming removed 6 bases from V and 2 bases from J; junction bases left unmatched: 4. The CDR3 is 16 amino acids. The CDR3 nucleotides read TGTGCCAGCAGCTACGGACAGGGGGCCTATAATTCACCCCTCCACTTT. Its translation is CASSYGQGAYNSPLHF.

This clonotype was observed many times. This sequence joins TRBV5-1 and TRBJ2-1, with a possible D match to TRBD2 (6 bases). The CDR3 spans 15 residues. Germline V gives CDR1 SGHRS, CDR2 YFSETQ. Trimming took 1 base from V and 0 from J, leaving 8 bases between them. CDR3 amino acids: CASSLYGSSYNEQFF. CDR3 nucleotides: TGCGCCAGCAGCTTGTACGGGAGCTCCTACAATGAGCAGTTCTTC.

V usage is TRBV5-1 and J usage is TRBJ2-5, with D possibly being TRBD1 (5 bases). The CDR3 is 14 residues long. V lost 4 bases and J lost 0, with 10 bases in between. CDR1 and CDR2 from the germline V gene are SGHRS and YFSETQ. CDR3 loop: CASSPKTDQETQYF. The CDR3 DNA reads as TGCGCCAGCAGCCCGAAGACAGACCAAGAGACCCAGTACTTC.

This chain connects TRBV20-1 to TRBJ2-6; no definite D call. The CDR3 consists of 14 residues. The germline V gene encodes CDR1 DFQATT and CDR2 SNEGSKA (reference sequence). The ends were cut back, 2 bases at V and 2 bases at J, with 7 bases in the middle. This chain's CDR3 is CSARHPTGANVLTF. CDR3 sequence (DNA): TGCAGTGCTAGACACCCTACTGGGGCCAACGTCCTGACTTTC.

This clonotype was recorded many times. CDR3 amino acids: CASSEAGASRNGYTF. The CDR3 DNA is TGTGCCAGCAGCGAGGCGGGGGCCAGTAGGAATGGCTACACCTTC. The genes are TRBV27 and TRBJ1-2; D is perhaps TRBD1 (6 bases). V was cut by 6 bases and J by 6 bases, with 20 bases left in between. The CDR3 contains 15 residues. Germline V gene lookup returns CDR1 MNHEY and CDR2 SMNVEV (reference sequence).

The V and J genes are TRBV24-1 and TRBJ2-5; no reliable D call. Germline-derived CDR1 and CDR2 are KGHDR and SFDVKD. Trimming took 4 bases from V and 2 from J, leaving 13 bases between them. The CDR3 covers 15 residues. This CDR3 reads CATSDTTSEQETQYF. The DNA for the CDR3 is TGTGCCACCAGTGACACCACCTCAGAGCAAGAGACCCAGTACTTC.

This clonotype was counted at least ten times. This chain uses TRBV20-1 with TRBJ1-3; possible D gene TRBD1, 5 bases. The germline V and J ends were trimmed by 0 bases and 0 bases, with 9 bases remaining between them. The CDR3 spans 15 residues. The germline CDR1 and CDR2 sequences are DFQATT and SNEGSKA (reference sequence). The CDR3 protein is CSARERGTSGNTIYF. The CDR3 bases are TGCAGTGCTAGAGAGCGGGGGACCTCTGGAAACACCATATATTTT.

Many counts were recorded for this clonotype. The genes are TRBV7-9 and TRBJ2-1, with D possibly being TRBD2 (6 bases). Between the trimmed V and J ends, which lost 5 bases and 8 bases, there was a span of 13 bases. Germline CDR1 and CDR2: SEHNR and FQNEAQ (reference sequence). The CDR3 totals 13 residues. The CDR3 loop reads CASSVQTRHEQFF. For the CDR3, the DNA is TGTGCCAGCAGCGTTCAGACTAGACATGAGCAGTTCTTC.

V gene TRBV2 combines with J gene TRBJ2-5; 7 nucleotides agree with TRBD2. This CDR3 has 11 amino acids. The germline V gene encodes CDR1 SNHLY and CDR2 FYNNEI. After removal of 7 bases from V and 5 bases from J, the junction contained 1 base not matched to a gene. The CDR3 is CASNGRETQYF. Here the CDR3 DNA reads TGTGCCAGCAACGGGAGGGAGACCCAGTACTTC.

The CDR3 loop reads CASSPGIGRGYTF. The CDR3 nucleotides read TGTGCCAGCTCCCCGGGGATCGGTCGGGGCTACACCTTC. The chain joins TRBV12-3 or TRBV12-4 to TRBJ1-2; no clear D. This CDR3 spans 13 amino acids. The germline V and J ends were trimmed by 8 bases and 8 bases, with 18 bases remaining between them.

This clonotype was detected only a few times. The rearrangement links TRBV11-3 to TRBJ2-3, with 7 positions matching TRBD2. Trimming cost V 4 bases and J 3 bases; bases outside gene matches: 7. CDR1 and CDR2 (germline): SGHNT, YENEEA. CDR3 length: 15 amino acids. The CDR3 DNA is TGTGCCAGCAGCTCGTCGGGAGGCCCAACAGATACGCAGTATTTT. This encodes CASSSSGGPTDTQYF.

This clonotype has ten or more counts. The chain recombines TRBV20-1 with TRBJ2-3, with 10 nucleotides matching TRBD1. V was clipped by 5 bases and J by 6 bases; unmatched bases: 5. The CDR3 length is 13 residues. Germline values: CDR1 DFQATT, CDR2 SNEGSKA (reference sequence). CDR3 bases: TGCAGTGCTCCCCGGGACAGGGGCGATACGCAGTATTTT. Amino acid sequence: CSAPRDRGDTQYF.

Only one count was recorded for this clonotype. A much larger clone lies one base from this, so it may be a read error. This chain uses TRBV5-1 with TRBJ2-3; 8 bases line up with TRBD2. This CDR3 comprises 16 residues. Germline V gives CDR1 SGHRS, CDR2 YFSETQ. CDR3 in amino acids: CASSPEVSGIGDTQSF. The CDR3 nucleotides are TGCGCCAGCAGCCCCGAGGTTAGCGGGATCGGAGATACGCAGTCTTTT.

This clonotype has at least ten counts. V and J are TRBV7-2 and TRBJ1-2; D is possibly TRBD1 (5 bases). There are 14 residues in the CDR3. Germline V gene lookup returns CDR1 SGHTA and CDR2 FQGNSA. The V end lost 5 bases, the J end lost 4 bases, and 14 bases lay between the germline ends. DNA of the CDR3: TGTGCCAGCAGCCTTTGGGGGGACCCCTATGGCTACACCTTC. Its translation is CASSLWGDPYGYTF.

This clonotype was detected many times. The chain links TRBV28 to TRBJ2-5, with D maybe TRBD2 (6 bases). This CDR3 comprises 11 residues. V lost 5 bases, J lost 7 bases, and 8 bases lay in between. In germline, CDR1 is MDHEN, CDR2 SYDVKM. The CDR3 sequence: CASSPRGTQYF. For the CDR3, the DNA is TGTGCCAGCAGTCCGCGGGGGACCCAGTACTTC.

This clonotype was observed many times. The chain uses TRBV29-1 and TRBJ2-3, with 11 nucleotides matching TRBD2. V gave up 7 bases and J gave up 8 bases; unmatched junction bases: 11. Germline V gene lookup returns CDR1 SQVTM and CDR2 ANQGSEA. The CDR3 totals 14 residues. This chain's CDR3 is CSGNLAGGGGTQYF. For the CDR3, the DNA is TGCAGCGGAAATCTAGCGGGAGGAGGTGGTACGCAGTATTTT.

The gene calls are TRBV20-1 and TRBJ2-5; 8 bases are shared with TRBD2. The CDR3 is made up of 16 amino acids. Germline-derived CDR1 and CDR2 are DFQATT and SNEGSKA (reference sequence). Trimming removed 2 bases from V and 5 bases from J; junction bases left unmatched: 13. DNA for the CDR3: TGCAGTGCTAGAAGGCACCGCGGACTAGCTAGGGAGACCCAGTACTTC. This encodes CSARRHRGLARETQYF.

This clonotype was recorded many times. V is TRBV12-3 or TRBV12-4 and J is TRBJ2-7, with D possibly being TRBD2 (6 bases). The CDR3 consists of 12 residues. Trimming stripped 1 base from V and 8 bases from J, with 9 bases between. The CDR3 DNA is TGTGCCAGCAGTTTAGGGCTAGCGAAGCAGTACTTC. This encodes CASSLGLAKQYF.

The V gene is TRBV12-3 or TRBV12-4, the J gene TRBJ2-7; perhaps TRBD2 as D (5 bases). This CDR3 has 14 residues. V was cut by 6 bases and J by 3 bases, with 15 bases left in between. CDR3 nucleotides: TGTGCCAGCAGCCCGTCGGGAACCCACTACGAGCAGTACTTC. Its protein is CASSPSGTHYEQYF.

This clonotype has a handful of counts. The chain employs TRBV7-2 and TRBJ1-6, with unresolved D. V lost 5 bases and J lost 5, with 13 bases in between. Germline V gene lookup returns CDR1 SGHTA and CDR2 FQGNSA. The CDR3 has 15 residues. The CDR3 loop is CASSPAPQNNSPLHF. The CDR3 DNA sequence: TGTGCCAGCAGCCCAGCGCCCCAGAATAATTCACCCCTCCACTTT.